The following is a TCR beta chain sequence with its context. The antigen it recognizes is unknown. At one boundary the junction diverges from the germline segment, which might be a read error. These data originate in a study of T-cell reconstitution after alpha-beta-depleted transplantation in children (dated by TCRdb to the mid-2010s). For context, the study as a whole: T-cell immune reconstitution after TCRalphabeta/CD19-depleted allogeneic hematopoietic cell transplantation in children was quantitatively tracked in the study by means of TCR repertoire profiling. Here is what the overall study found, with its caveats: Over subsequent months, a decline in hyperexpanded clone frequencies was noted, and after one year, T-cell counts and TCRbeta diversity were mostly ascribed to newly produced T cells. Apparently early alphabetaT-cell count recovery about two months after transplant reportedly relied on only several hundred rapidly expanded clones derived from non-depleted graft cells. The high TCRbeta diversity at day 60 in some patients was ascribed to recipient T cells and intrathymic progenitors that had survived conditioning.

The sample's treatment or condition label, in plain terms: allogeneic hematopoietic cell transplantation with graft depleted of TCRalphabeta T cells and CD19 B cells. The children who served as transplant recipients had been given grafts of TCRalphabeta/CD19-depleted allogeneic hematopoietic cells. The method was PCR. TCRdb lists the instrument as Illumina HiSeq 2500. Molecular barcoding was employed in the preparation of TCR libraries, with unique molecular identifiers being used to normalize TCRbeta repertoire quantification. Starting from the raw public reads, TCRdb applied fastp trimming at Q25, assembled clones with MiXCR and retained in-frame beta chains. Identical CDR3 proteins give one entry, which carries the most common genes and DNA. The sample profile shows approximately 300,000 distinct CDR3 sequences; around 10% of them were found once. The ten biggest clones cover less than 8% of the sample.

The CDR1 and CDR2 encoded by the germline V gene are MNHEY and SVGEGT. Its CDR3 holds 14 amino acids, cysteine through phenylalanine. CDR3 DNA only is kept here, 42 bases in frame from base 1. Rearrangement joined TRBV6-2 or TRBV6-3 to TRBJ2-6; 7 nucleotides in the junction match TRBD1. The origin of this receptor is a boy younger than two with acute myeloid leukemia, due to receive a stem cell transplant. The sequencing here drew on PBMCs, taken before TCRalphabeta/CD19-depleted stem cell transplant. CDR3 sequence: CASHRGSGANVLSF. The sequenced DNA: TGTGCCAGTCACAGGGGCTCTGGGGCCAACGTCCTGTCTTTC.